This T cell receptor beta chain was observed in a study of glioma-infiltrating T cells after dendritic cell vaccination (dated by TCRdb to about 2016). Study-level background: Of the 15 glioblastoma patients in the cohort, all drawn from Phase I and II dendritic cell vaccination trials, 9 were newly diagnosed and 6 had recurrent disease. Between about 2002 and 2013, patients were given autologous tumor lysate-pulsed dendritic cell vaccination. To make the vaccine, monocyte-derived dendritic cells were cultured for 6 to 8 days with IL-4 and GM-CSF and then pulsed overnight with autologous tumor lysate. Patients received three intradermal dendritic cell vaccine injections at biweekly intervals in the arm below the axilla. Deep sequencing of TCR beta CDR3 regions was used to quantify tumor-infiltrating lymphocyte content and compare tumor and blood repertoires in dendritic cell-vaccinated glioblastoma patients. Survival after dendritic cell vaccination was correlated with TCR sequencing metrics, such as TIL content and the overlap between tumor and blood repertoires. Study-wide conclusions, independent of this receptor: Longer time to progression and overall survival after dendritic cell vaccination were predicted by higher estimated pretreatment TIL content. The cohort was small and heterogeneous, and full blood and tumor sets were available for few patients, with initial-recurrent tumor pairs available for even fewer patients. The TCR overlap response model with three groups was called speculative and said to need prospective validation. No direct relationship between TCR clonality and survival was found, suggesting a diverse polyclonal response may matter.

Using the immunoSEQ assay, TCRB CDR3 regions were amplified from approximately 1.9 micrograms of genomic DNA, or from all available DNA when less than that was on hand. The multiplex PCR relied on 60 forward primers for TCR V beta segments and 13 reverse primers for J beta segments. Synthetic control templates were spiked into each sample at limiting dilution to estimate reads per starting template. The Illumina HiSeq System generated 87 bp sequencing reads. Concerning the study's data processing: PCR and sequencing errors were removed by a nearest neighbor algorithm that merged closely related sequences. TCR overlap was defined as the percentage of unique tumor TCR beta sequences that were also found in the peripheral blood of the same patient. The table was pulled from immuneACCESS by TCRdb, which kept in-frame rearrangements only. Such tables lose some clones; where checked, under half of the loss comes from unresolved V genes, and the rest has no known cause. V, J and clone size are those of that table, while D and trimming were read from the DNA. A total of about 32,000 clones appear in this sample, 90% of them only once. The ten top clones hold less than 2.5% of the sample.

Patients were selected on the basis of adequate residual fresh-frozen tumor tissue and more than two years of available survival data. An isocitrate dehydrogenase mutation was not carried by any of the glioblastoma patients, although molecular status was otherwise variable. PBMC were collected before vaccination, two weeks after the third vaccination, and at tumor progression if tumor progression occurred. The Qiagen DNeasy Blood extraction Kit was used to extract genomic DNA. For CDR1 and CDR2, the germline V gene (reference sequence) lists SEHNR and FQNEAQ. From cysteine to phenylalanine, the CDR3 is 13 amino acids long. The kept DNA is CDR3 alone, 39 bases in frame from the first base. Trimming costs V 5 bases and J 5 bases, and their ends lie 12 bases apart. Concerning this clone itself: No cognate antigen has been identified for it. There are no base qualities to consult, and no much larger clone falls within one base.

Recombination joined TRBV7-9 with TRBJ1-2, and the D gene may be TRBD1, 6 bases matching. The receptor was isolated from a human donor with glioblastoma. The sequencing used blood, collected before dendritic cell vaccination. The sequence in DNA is TGTGCCAGCAGCCAGAATACAGGGTATGGCTACACCTTC. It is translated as CASSQNTGYGYTF. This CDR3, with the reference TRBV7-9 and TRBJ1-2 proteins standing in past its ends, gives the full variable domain DTGVSQNPRHKITKRGQNVTFRCDPISEHNRLYWYRQTLGQGPEFLTYFQNEAQLEKSRLLSDRFSAERPKGSFSTLEIQRTEQGDSAMYLCASSQNTGYGYTFGSGTRLTVV.